This TCR beta chain was captured in a study of shared clonotypes between healthy human individuals. Germline CDR1 is SGHDT and CDR2 is YYEEEE. The CDR3 spans 14 residues. V dropped 0 bases and J dropped 5 bases, with 11 bases sitting between them. CD4+ cell separation produced CD45RA+ naive and CD45RA-negative memory subsets. Assay: immunoSEQ multiplex PCR; the TCRdb copy retains only in-frame clones and omits some. Altogether 2 million to 2.5 million clones are present, roughly 96% being singletons, with the ten largest covering more than 0.1%. The receptor was isolated from a man younger than 35 in good health. The rearrangement links TRBV5-6 to TRBJ2-5; the D is unclear. Sequenced input: naive CD4+ T cells sorted from blood. As for subset: CD45RA+ positively selected. CDR3 DNA sequence: TGTGCCAGCAGCTTGGTAGTAGGTGTGGAGACCCAGTACTTC. It codes for CASSLVVGVETQYF. Full variable domain (remainder filled in from reference TRBV5-6 and TRBJ2-5): DAGVTQSPTHLIKTRGQQVTLRCSPKSGHDTVSWYQQALGQGPQFIFQYYEEEERQRGNFPDRFSGHQFPNYSSELNVNALLLGDSALYLCASSLVVGVETQYFGPGTRLLVL.